This T cell receptor (beta chain) stems from a study of T cell changes during pregnancy in multiple sclerosis. V was clipped by 5 bases and J by 5 bases; unmatched bases: 6. Germline CDR1 reads SGHTA; CDR2 reads FQGTGA. CDR3 length: 15 residues. The method was immunoSEQ multiplex PCR; TCRdb's version includes in-frame clones alone and lacks a portion of them. The sample lists about 60,000 clones, around 93% occurring once. The chain joins TRBV7-3 to TRBJ2-2; 9 nucleotides agree with TRBD2. Material: CD4+ T cells from peripheral blood mononuclear cells, obtained in the first trimester of pregnancy. This receptor was identified in a female donor with multiple sclerosis, enrolled in a pregnancy study. In DNA, the CDR3 is TGTGCCAGCAGCCCGCGGGGGGGTGGAACCGGGGAGCTGTTTTTT. It is translated as CASSPRGGGTGELFF.